This T cell receptor (beta chain) was recovered during a study of identifying expanded T cells in peripheral blood. Findings and limits, study-wide: Differentially abundant clones: 1 to 1.5 between replicates, just under 17 at roughly 2 weeks, 19 to 20 at four. Across healthy donors, higher total template counts meant significantly greater two-week count variance.

The V gene lost 4 bases and the J gene lost 1 base, with 11 bases spanning the gap. Germline CDR1 is SGHNT and CDR2 is YYREEE (reference sequence). This CDR3 contains 15 residues. This clone was seen just once. Its antigen remains unidentified. Assay used: immunoSEQ multiplex PCR; TCRdb lists only in-frame clones, some missing. The data hold 84,000 or so clones, with 70% to 90% observed a single time. V and J are TRBV5-4 and TRBJ2-2, with D possibly being TRBD1 (6 bases). Sample: blood. The origin of this receptor is a person aged 18 to 70 in good health. CDR3 residues: CASSLRGQNTGELFF. CDR3 nucleotides: TGTGCCAGCAGCCTACGGGGACAGAACACCGGGGAGCTGTTTTTT.